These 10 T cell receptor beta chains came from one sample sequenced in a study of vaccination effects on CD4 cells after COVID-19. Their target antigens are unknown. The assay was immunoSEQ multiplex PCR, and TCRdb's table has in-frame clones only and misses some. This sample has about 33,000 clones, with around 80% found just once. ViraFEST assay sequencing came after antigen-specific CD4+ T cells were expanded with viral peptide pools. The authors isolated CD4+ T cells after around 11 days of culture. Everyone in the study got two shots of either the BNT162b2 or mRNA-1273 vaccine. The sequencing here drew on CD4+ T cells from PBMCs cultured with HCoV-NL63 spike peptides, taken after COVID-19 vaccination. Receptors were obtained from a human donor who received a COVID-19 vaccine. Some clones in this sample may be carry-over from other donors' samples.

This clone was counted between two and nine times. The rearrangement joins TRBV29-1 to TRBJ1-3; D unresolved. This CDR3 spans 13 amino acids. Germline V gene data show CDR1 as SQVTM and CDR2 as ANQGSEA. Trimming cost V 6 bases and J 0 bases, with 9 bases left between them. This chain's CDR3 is CSVGDLSGNTIYF. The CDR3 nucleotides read TGCAGCGTCGGGGATCTCTCTGGAAACACCATATATTTT.

CDR3: CASSLGQDLFGYTF. The CDR3 nucleotides read TGTGCCAGCTCGCTGGGACAGGACTTGTTCGGCTACACCTTC. This rearrangement joins TRBV18 to TRBJ1-2; 8 nucleotides line up with TRBD1. CDR3 length: 14 residues. The V gene end was trimmed by 6 bases and the J gene end by 8 bases; junction bases not matched to a gene: 11. Per germline, CDR1 KGHSH and CDR2 LQKENI.

The CDR3: CASSGLFGTGMDQPQHF. DNA for the CDR3: TGTGCCAGCAGTGGCCTCTTTGGGACAGGGATGGATCAGCCCCAGCATTTT. The chain has TRBV6-4 and TRBJ1-5, with 9 bases matching TRBD1. CDR1 and CDR2 from the germline V gene are MRHNA and SNTAGT. CDR3 length: 17 amino acids. Trimming at V came to 4 bases and at J to 5 bases, leaving 12 bases not matched to a gene.

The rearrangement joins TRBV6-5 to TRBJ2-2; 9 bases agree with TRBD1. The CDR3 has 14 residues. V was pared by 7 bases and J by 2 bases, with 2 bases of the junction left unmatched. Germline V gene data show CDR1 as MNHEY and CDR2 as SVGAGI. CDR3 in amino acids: CASKGQGNTGELFF. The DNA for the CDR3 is TGTGCCAGCAAGGGACAGGGTAACACCGGGGAGCTGTTTTTT.

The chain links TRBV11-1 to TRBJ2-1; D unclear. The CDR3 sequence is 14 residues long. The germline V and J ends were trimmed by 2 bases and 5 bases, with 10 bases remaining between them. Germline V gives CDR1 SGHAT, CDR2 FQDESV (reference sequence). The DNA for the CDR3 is TGTGCCAGCAGCTTAAGGTCCGGTCACAATGAGCAGTTCTTC. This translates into CASSLRSGHNEQFF.

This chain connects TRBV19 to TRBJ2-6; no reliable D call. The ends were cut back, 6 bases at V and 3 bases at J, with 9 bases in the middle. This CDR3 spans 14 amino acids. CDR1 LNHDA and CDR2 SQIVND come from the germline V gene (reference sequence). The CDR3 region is CASRRPGGANVLTF. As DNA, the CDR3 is TGTGCCAGTAGGAGGCCGGGTGGGGCCAACGTCCTGACTTTC.

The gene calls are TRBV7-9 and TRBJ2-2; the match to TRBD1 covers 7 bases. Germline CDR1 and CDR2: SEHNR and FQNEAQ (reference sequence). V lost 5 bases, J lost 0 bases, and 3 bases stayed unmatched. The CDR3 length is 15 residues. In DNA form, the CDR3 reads TGTGCCAGCAGCCTCGGACAGGCGAACACCGGGGAGCTGTTTTTT. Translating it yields CASSLGQANTGELFF.

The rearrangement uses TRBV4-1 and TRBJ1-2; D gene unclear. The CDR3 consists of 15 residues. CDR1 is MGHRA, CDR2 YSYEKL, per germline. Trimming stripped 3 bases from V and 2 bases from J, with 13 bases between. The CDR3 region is CASSHPPGTNYGYTF. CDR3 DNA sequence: TGCGCCAGCAGCCACCCACCTGGCACCAACTATGGCTACACCTTC.

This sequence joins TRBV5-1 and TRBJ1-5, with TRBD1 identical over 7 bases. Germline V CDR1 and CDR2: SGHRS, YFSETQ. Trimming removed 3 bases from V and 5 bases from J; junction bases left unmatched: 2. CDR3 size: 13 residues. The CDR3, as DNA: TGCGCCAGCAGCTATGGGACAGATCAGCCCCAGCATTTT. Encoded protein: CASSYGTDQPQHF.

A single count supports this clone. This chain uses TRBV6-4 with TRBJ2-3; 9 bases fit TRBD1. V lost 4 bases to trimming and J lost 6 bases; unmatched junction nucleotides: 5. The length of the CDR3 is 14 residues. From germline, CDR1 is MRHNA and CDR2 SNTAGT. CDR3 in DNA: TGTGCCAGCAGTGTCGACAGGGGGGGGGATACGCAGTATTTT. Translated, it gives CASSVDRGGDTQYF.